This TCR beta chain was sequenced in a study of T cell repertoires in cytomegalovirus infection. Overall study: CMV infection plus the matching HLA type was flagged by public TCR beta signatures.

TCRdb ran MiXCR on the reads and lists one entry per CDR3 protein. The sample shows under 850,000 distinct CDR3 sequences, about 30% of them seen only once. Germline-derived CDR1 and CDR2 are SGHTA and FQGNSA. The CDR3 sequence is 14 residues long. Germline trimming cut 7 bases from V and 2 bases from J; bases unmatched to any gene: 7. For this clonotype: Its matching antigen is unknown.

The chain couples TRBV7-2 to TRBJ2-5; 7 bases agree with TRBD2. This clonotype was sampled from a human donor in good health (CMV status not recorded). Some clones in this sample may be carry-over from other donors' samples. Sequenced here: cultured PBMCs, sampled from culture after CMV antigen stimulation. The CDR3 region has the DNA TGTGCCAGCACCTGGGGGGGAAGACAAGAGACCCAGTACTTC. It codes for CASTWGGRQETQYF.